This TCR beta chain was sequenced during a study of T cell repertoires in cytomegalovirus infection. Overall study context: Recently identified HLA-C-restricted and well-studied HLA-B-restricted CMV epitopes were used. Signatures in public TCR beta sequences pointed to both CMV infection and matching HLA type.

Study conclusions and caveats: In two of eight donors, the top clonotype was HLA-C-restricted CMV-specific. Of the TCR beta families, the public ones yielded a cumulative frequency that identified carriers of CMV plus the relevant HLA.

Comment on this clonotype: Its specificity is not known.

The CDR3 sequence is 19 residues long. V lost 0 bases and J lost 0, with 21 bases in between. CDR1 DFQATT and CDR2 SNEGSKA come from the germline V gene (reference sequence). TCRdb re-derived calls from the reads in MiXCR, one entry per CDR3 protein. The repertoire includes roughly 700,000 distinct CDR3 sequences, roughly 30% of them detected once, and around a sixth sits in the top ten. The origin of this receptor is a human donor in good health (CMV status not recorded). Some clones in this sample may be carry-over from other donors' samples. The chain couples TRBV20-1 to TRBJ1-5, with D possibly TRBD1 on 6 matching bases. The sequencing used cultured PBMCs, collected from culture after CMV antigen stimulation. CDR3 in DNA: TGCAGTGCTAGAGATCTGGCAGGGGCGGGACCTTATAGCAATCAGCCCCAGCATTTT. It is translated as CSARDLAGAGPYSNQPQHF.